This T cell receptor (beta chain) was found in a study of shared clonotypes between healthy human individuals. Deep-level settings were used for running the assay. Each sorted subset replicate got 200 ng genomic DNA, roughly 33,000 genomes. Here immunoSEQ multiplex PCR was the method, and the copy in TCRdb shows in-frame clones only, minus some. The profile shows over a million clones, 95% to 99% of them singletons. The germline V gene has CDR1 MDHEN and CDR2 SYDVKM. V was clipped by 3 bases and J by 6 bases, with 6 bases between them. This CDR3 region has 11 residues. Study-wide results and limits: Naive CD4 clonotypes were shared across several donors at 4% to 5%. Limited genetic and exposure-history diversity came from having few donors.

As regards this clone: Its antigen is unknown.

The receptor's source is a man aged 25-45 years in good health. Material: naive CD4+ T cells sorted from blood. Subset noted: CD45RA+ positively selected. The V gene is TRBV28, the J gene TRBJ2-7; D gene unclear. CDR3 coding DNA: TGTGCCAGCAGTTTTGGTCTCGAGCAGTACTTC. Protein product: CASSFGLEQYF.